Presented here are 23 T cell receptor beta chains from one specimen sequenced in a study of cytomegalovirus exposure and HLA in healthy donors. 13 Jbeta primers and 60 Vbeta primers were used for the PCR. TCRdb's copy holds only in-frame clones and misses some; the assay was immunoSEQ multiplex PCR. The sample features just over 60,000 clones, with around 5% in its top ten. The sample was PBMCs. The source of these receptors is a man aged 30-40 years in good health and CMV-seropositive.

This sequence joins TRBV4-1 and TRBJ1-2, with D uncertain. The germline V and J ends were trimmed by 4 bases and 4 bases, with 7 bases remaining between them. Germline V gives CDR1 MGHRA, CDR2 YSYEKL. The CDR3 is 12 residues long. The CDR3 DNA sequence: TGCGCCAGCAGCCGTAACAGCTATGGCTACACCTTC. It is translated as CASSRNSYGYTF.

CDR3 sequence: CASRRPGGEYGYTF. As DNA, the CDR3 is TGCGCCAGCAGACGCCCGGGAGGGGAATATGGCTACACCTTC. The V gene is TRBV5-1, the J gene TRBJ1-2; possible D gene TRBD1, 5 bases. Germline V gene data show CDR1 as SGHRS and CDR2 as YFSETQ. The CDR3 sequence is 14 residues long. Trimming took off 5 bases at V and 5 bases at J, with 16 bases between the two ends.

The chain uses TRBV4-1 and TRBJ2-1; 10 bases match TRBD2. This CDR3 is built from 15 residues. Germline trimming cut 6 bases from V and 6 bases from J; bases unmatched to any gene: 8. In germline, CDR1 is MGHRA, CDR2 YSYEKL. For the CDR3, the DNA is TGCGCCAGCAGGGCTAGCGGGAGCCAATCCAATGAGCAGTTCTTC. Translating it yields CASRASGSQSNEQFF.

The J gene is TRBJ1-4, the V gene TRBV5-4; 10 bases agree with TRBD1. The V and J ends lost 3 bases and 0 bases, in that order; junction bases with no gene match: 8. CDR1 and CDR2 (germline): SGHNT, YYREEE (reference sequence). The CDR3 runs to 18 residues. The CDR3 sequence: CASSWGGQGLATNEKLFF. CDR3 DNA sequence: TGTGCCAGCAGCTGGGGGGGACAGGGGCTAGCAACTAATGAAAAACTGTTTTTT. The entire variable domain, with the rest obtained from reference TRBV5-4 and TRBJ1-4, is as follows: ETGVTQSPTHLIKTRGQQVTLRCSSQSGHNTVSWYQQALGQGPQFIFQYYREEENGRGNFPPRFSGLQFPNYSSELNVNALELDDSALYLCASSWGGQGLATNEKLFFGSGTQLSVL.

The rearrangement joins TRBV29-1 to TRBJ1-1; 9 bases fit TRBD1. The V and J ends lost 6 bases and 3 bases, in that order; junction bases with no gene match: 8. This CDR3 spans 14 amino acids. The germline V gene encodes CDR1 SQVTM and CDR2 ANQGSEA. CDR3 in amino acids: CSVGTGKGDTEAFF. The CDR3 DNA follows: TGCAGCGTCGGGACAGGGAAAGGGGACACTGAAGCTTTCTTT. The entire variable domain, with the rest obtained from reference TRBV29-1 and TRBJ1-1, is as follows: SAVISQKPSRDICQRGTSLTIQCQVDSQVTMMFWYRQQPGQSLTLIATANQGSEATYESGFVIDKFPISRPNLTFSTLTVSNMSPEDSSIYLCSVGTGKGDTEAFFGQGTRLTVV.

This chain connects TRBV30 to TRBJ2-7; TRBD2 agrees at 12 bases. The ends lost 5 bases at V and 6 bases at J; junction bases unmatched: 8. Germline assignment: CDR1 GTSNPN and CDR2 SVGIG (reference sequence). The CDR3 length is 14 residues. CDR3 sequence reads: CAWGLAGGGAEQYF. Written as DNA, the CDR3 is TGTGCCTGGGGCCTAGCGGGAGGGGGGGCCGAGCAGTACTTC.

The chain couples TRBV4-1 to TRBJ2-2, with D possibly matching TRBD1 (5 bases). The CDR3 loop spans 16 amino acids. V dropped 5 bases and J dropped 2 bases, with 15 bases sitting between them. CDR1 MGHRA and CDR2 YSYEKL come from the germline V gene. The DNA of the CDR3 is TGCGCCAGCAGCTACCCCCAGGGATTAAACACCGGGGAGCTGTTTTTT. Protein sequence: CASSYPQGLNTGELFF.

The CDR3: CASSQFDRETGELFF. In nucleotides, the CDR3 is TGCGCCAGCAGCCAATTTGACAGGGAAACCGGGGAGCTGTTTTTT. This rearrangement joins TRBV4-1 to TRBJ2-2, with 7 bases aligning to TRBD1. J was trimmed by 5 bases and V by 2 bases; bases with no gene match: 5. This CDR3 contains 15 residues. Looked up from germline, CDR1 is MGHRA and CDR2 is YSYEKL.

The genes are TRBV11-2 and TRBJ1-1, with D hard to call. This CDR3 has 13 residues. From germline, CDR1 is SGHAT and CDR2 FQNNGV. V was trimmed by 1 base and J by 8 bases, leaving 11 bases between them. In nucleotides, the CDR3 is TGTGCCAGCAGCTTAGGGGTCAGACTAGAAGCTTTCTTT. The encoded protein is CASSLGVRLEAFF.

This rearrangement joins TRBV10-3 to TRBJ2-7; TRBD1 aligns across 9 bases. Germline CDR1 ENHRY, CDR2 SYGVKD. This CDR3 contains 17 residues. V was clipped by 5 bases and J by 0 bases; unmatched bases: 11. The chain's CDR3 is CAISQSHDRGGSYEQYF. The CDR3 DNA sequence: TGTGCCATCAGTCAATCCCACGACAGGGGGGGCTCCTACGAGCAGTACTTC.

About this clone: One end of the junction does not line up with germline, which may come from a read error. Other DNA sequences in this specimen translate into the identical CDR3. The V call is TRBV7-6, the J call TRBJ1-1; 7 bases match TRBD1. Per the germline V gene, CDR1 is SGHVS and CDR2 is FNYEAQ. The CDR3 contains 14 residues. For the CDR3, the DNA is TGCGCCAGCAGCTCGGGACAGCCGAACACTGAAGCTTTCTTT. Residues: CASSSGQPNTEAFF.

In regard to this clone: Other DNA sequences in the same sample also yield this CDR3. The rearrangement uses TRBV4-1 and TRBJ2-1; possibly TRBD2 for D (7 bases). With 0 bases removed from V and 6 bases from J, the gap between germline ends came to 15 bases. Germline-derived CDR1 and CDR2 are MGHRA and YSYEKL. The CDR3 sequence is 16 residues long. The CDR3, as DNA: TGCGCCAGCAGCCAAGAGAAAAGGGGGAGGGGCAATGAGCAGTTCTTC. Translated, it gives CASSQEKRGRGNEQFF.

The rearrangement links TRBV5-6 to TRBJ2-3; 13 bases agree with TRBD2. The CDR3 contains 16 residues. CDR1 and CDR2 (germline): SGHDT, YYEEEE. The trim removed 4 bases at V and 4 bases at J, leaving 6 bases unmatched. The CDR3 DNA sequence: TGTGCCAGCAGCCCTAGGACTAGCGGGAGCGCAGATACGCAGTATTTT. It encodes CASSPRTSGSADTQYF.

Turning to this clone: Within the sample, other DNA sequences also encode this same CDR3. The V gene is TRBV6-1, the J gene TRBJ2-7; D perhaps matches TRBD1 (5 bases). CDR1 and CDR2 (germline): MNHNS, SASEGT. The length of the CDR3 is 12 residues. Trimming removed 4 bases at V and 2 bases at J, with 6 bases between. CDR3 loop: CASSGQTYEQYF. CDR3 coding DNA: TGTGCCAGCAGTGGACAGACCTACGAGCAGTACTTC.

On this clone itself: The germline gene is not matched at one end of the junction; a read error may be the cause. This chain links TRBV9 with TRBJ2-3; weak D call: TRBD1 (6 bases). Germline V gives CDR1 SGDLS, CDR2 YYNGEE. This CDR3 is 15 amino acids long. CDR3 in DNA: TGTGCCAGCAGCGTAGCTACAGGGCGCACAGATAAGCAGTATTTT. Amino acids: CASSVATGRTDKQYF. Using reference TRBV9 and TRBJ2-3 for the parts outside the CDR3, the full variable domain is DSGVTQTPKHLITATGQRVTLRCSPRSGDLSVYWYQQSLDQGLQFLIQYYNGEERAKGNILERFSAQQFPDLHSELNLSSLELGDSALYFCASSVATGRTDKQYFGPGTRLTVL.

The chain has TRBV19 and TRBJ1-3; D may be TRBD1 (5 bases). Germline V gene data show CDR1 as LNHDA and CDR2 as SQIVND (reference sequence). This CDR3 is 17 amino acids long. V lost 3 bases to trimming and J lost 0 bases, with 15 bases between them. For the CDR3, the DNA is TGTGCCAGTAGTATGTCCCGGCGACAGAACTCTGGAAACACCATATATTTT. It specifies CASSMSRRQNSGNTIYF.

This sequence joins TRBV6-4 and TRBJ2-2, with 9 bases aligning to TRBD1. The germline V gene has CDR1 MRHNA and CDR2 SNTAGT. This CDR3 has 17 residues. V dropped 4 bases and J dropped 4; count of bases not matched to a gene: 10. Written as DNA, the CDR3 is TGTGCCAGCAGTGCCTTACCGGGACAGGGTTTCACCGGGGAGCTGTTTTTT. Residues: CASSALPGQGFTGELFF.

The CDR3 spells CAFAPGTGHTEAFF. The CDR3 DNA reads TGTGCCTTCGCCCCCGGGACAGGGCACACTGAAGCTTTCTTT. The chain uses TRBV30 and TRBJ1-1; 9 nucleotides match TRBD1. This CDR3 contains 14 residues. CDR1 is GTSNPN and CDR2 is SVGIG in the germline V gene (reference sequence). J gave up 3 bases and V 7 bases, and 9 bases lay outside the gene matches.

This chain uses TRBV19 with TRBJ1-1; 7 bases match TRBD1. There are 15 residues in the CDR3. V lost 0 bases to trimming and J lost 3 bases; unmatched junction nucleotides: 4. Germline assignment: CDR1 LNHDA and CDR2 SQIVND (reference sequence). The CDR3 protein is CASSIDRGTDTEAFF. The DNA for the CDR3 is TGTGCCAGTAGTATAGACAGGGGGACGGACACTGAAGCTTTCTTT.

The chain employs TRBV6-5 and TRBJ2-2; D possibly corresponds to TRBD2 (7 bases). V lost 10 bases and J lost 3, with 18 bases in between. The CDR3 loop spans 15 amino acids. Germline V CDR1 and CDR2: MNHEY, SVGAGI. Here the CDR3 DNA reads TGTGCCACCAGGTTGGGGGAGGGGGACACCGGGGAGCTGTTTTTT. Protein: CATRLGEGDTGELFF.

The chain carries TRBV29-1 and TRBJ1-4, with TRBD1 as a possible D gene (5 bases). The CDR3 is made up of 13 amino acids. Germline V gene lookup returns CDR1 SQVTM and CDR2 ANQGSEA. Trimming removed 2 bases from V and 3 bases from J, with 7 bases in between. The CDR3 DNA follows: TGCAGCGTTGAAAGGGGTGCTAATGAAAAACTGTTTTTT. Protein product: CSVERGANEKLFF. Combining the CDR3 with reference TRBV29-1 and TRBJ1-4 gives the whole variable domain SAVISQKPSRDICQRGTSLTIQCQVDSQVTMMFWYRQQPGQSLTLIATANQGSEATYESGFVIDKFPISRPNLTFSTLTVSNMSPEDSSIYLCSVERGANEKLFFGSGTQLSVL.

V gene TRBV7-9 combines with J gene TRBJ2-2, with 11 nucleotides matching TRBD2. J lost 4 bases, V lost 5 bases, and 9 bases had no gene match. This CDR3 is 17 amino acids long. Germline loops: CDR1 SEHNR, CDR2 FQNEAQ (reference sequence). The CDR3: CASSVNGLAGRTGELFF. The DNA of the CDR3 is TGTGCCAGCAGCGTGAACGGACTAGCGGGCCGCACCGGGGAGCTGTTTTTT.

The chain is built from TRBV4-2 and TRBJ2-1, with 7 bases matching TRBD2. This CDR3 is 16 amino acids long. The V segment lost 1 base and the J segment 8 bases; nucleotides outside the gene matches: 11. Germline V lookup: CDR1 LGHNA, CDR2 YNFKEQ. This chain's CDR3 is CASSQVMAGARDEQFF. CDR3 coding DNA: TGTGCCAGCAGCCAAGTTATGGCGGGAGCCAGGGATGAGCAGTTCTTC.